This record covers a single T cell receptor beta chain. This CDR3 is built from 13 residues. V lost 3 bases and J lost 2, with 9 bases in between. Germline CDR1 and CDR2: SGHDT and YYEEEE. Per the authors' pipeline: Reference gene primer amplification yielded estimated nucleated cell counts. The method was immunoSEQ multiplex PCR; TCRdb's version includes in-frame clones alone and lacks a portion of them. V and J calls and clone size are those listed in that table; D and trimming were worked out from the DNA. The data show about 59,000 clones, roughly 87% seen once. The data were obtained in a study of blood T cell repertoires in COVID-19.

The chain is built from TRBV5-6 and TRBJ2-7, with a possible D match to TRBD1 (6 bases). The sample taken for sequencing was peripheral blood. This TCR came from a man at least 80 years old in a cohort sampled during active COVID-19. The DNA of the CDR3 is TGTGCCAGCAGCTCTGGACAGCCCTACGAGCAGTACTTC. As protein: CASSSGQPYEQYF. Full variable domain (rest looked up from reference TRBV5-6 and TRBJ2-7): DAGVTQSPTHLIKTRGQQVTLRCSPKSGHDTVSWYQQALGQGPQFIFQYYEEEERQRGNFPDRFSGHQFPNYSSELNVNALLLGDSALYLCASSSGQPYEQYFGPGTRLTVT.